One and the same sample provided the 27 T cell receptor beta chains below, sequenced in a study of blood T cell repertoires in COVID-19. The data were produced by immunoSEQ multiplex PCR, yet TCRdb's version contains in-frame clones alone and is incomplete. This sample has 150,000 to 200,000 clones, with over 75% found just once. The sequenced material came from peripheral blood. The receptors derive from a man aged 65 to 79 with active or convalescent COVID-19.

This clone was counted a single time. The V gene is TRBV10-3, the J gene TRBJ1-2, with TRBD1 identical over 8 bases. The V and J ends lost 5 bases and 7 bases, in that order; junction bases with no gene match: 9. This CDR3 has 14 residues. Germline CDR1 is ENHRY and CDR2 is SYGVKD. CDR3 loop: CAISNDRGGVGYTF. Here the CDR3 DNA reads TGTGCCATCAGTAATGACAGGGGAGGAGTTGGCTACACCTTC.

The chain couples TRBV7-2 to TRBJ1-6; 8 nucleotides match TRBD1. Germline CDR1 is SGHTA and CDR2 is FQGNSA. This CDR3 spans 16 amino acids. V shed 4 bases and J 6 bases; nucleotides not matched to a gene: 8. In nucleotides, the CDR3 is TGTGCCAGCAGCTACGCGACAGGGGCGCCTAATTCACCCCTCCACTTT. This codes for CASSYATGAPNSPLHF.

J is TRBJ1-1 and V is TRBV29-1; 8 nucleotides line up with TRBD1. Per the germline V gene, CDR1 is SQVTM and CDR2 is ANQGSEA. CDR3 size: 13 residues. After removal of 4 bases from V and 3 bases from J, the junction contained 4 bases not matched to a gene. This chain's CDR3 is CSVGRGQDTEAFF. As DNA, the CDR3 is TGCAGCGTTGGACGGGGACAGGACACTGAAGCTTTCTTT. The entire variable domain, with the rest obtained from reference TRBV29-1 and TRBJ1-1, is as follows: SAVISQKPSRDICQRGTSLTIQCQVDSQVTMMFWYRQQPGQSLTLIATANQGSEATYESGFVIDKFPISRPNLTFSTLTVSNMSPEDSSIYLCSVGRGQDTEAFFGQGTRLTVV.

The chain combines TRBV2 with TRBJ1-3; D not certain. The V gene's germline CDR1 is SNHLY and CDR2 FYNNEI. The V end was cut by 2 bases, the J end by 4 bases, with 9 bases between. The CDR3 contains 14 residues. The CDR3 here is CASSEQVLGNTIYF. In DNA, the CDR3 is TGTGCCAGCAGTGAACAGGTCCTCGGAAACACCATATATTTT.

CDR3 coding DNA: TGTGCCAGCACCACCGACGGGAGAGTCTACGAGCAGTACTTC. Protein: CASTTDGRVYEQYF. The chain joins TRBV2 to TRBJ2-7; a weak D match, TRBD2 (6 bases). Trimming pared 7 bases from V and 3 bases from J, leaving 16 bases between. Germline loops: CDR1 SNHLY, CDR2 FYNNEI. The CDR3 runs to 14 residues.

The V gene is TRBV7-8, the J gene TRBJ1-2, with TRBD1 matching 9 bases. The CDR3 covers 13 residues. Looked up from germline, CDR1 is SGHVS and CDR2 is FQNEAQ. V shed 5 bases and J 6 bases; nucleotides not matched to a gene: 4. The CDR3 reads CASSRTGVDGYTF. CDR3 DNA sequence: TGTGCCAGCAGCCGGACAGGGGTAGATGGCTACACCTTC.

The rearrangement joins TRBV28 to TRBJ1-1; D ambiguous. V was pared by 4 bases and J by 3 bases, with 15 bases between. This CDR3 spans 15 amino acids. Per the germline V gene, CDR1 is MDHEN and CDR2 is SYDVKM. CDR3 protein: CASSSSADLDTEAFF. The CDR3 DNA reads TGTGCCAGCAGTTCTTCAGCGGATTTGGACACTGAAGCTTTCTTT.

This clone was seen a handful of times. This chain uses TRBV4-3 with TRBJ1-6, with 7 bases that match TRBD1. V lost 0 bases to trimming and J lost 5 bases; unmatched junction nucleotides: 10. The CDR3 contains 18 residues. In germline, CDR1 is LGHNA, CDR2 YSLEER. The CDR3 sequence is CASSQEMQGDYNNSPLHF. In DNA, the CDR3 is TGCGCCAGCAGCCAAGAAATGCAGGGGGATTATAATAATTCACCCCTCCACTTT.

CDR3 loop: CSVGEPRGAFF. The CDR3 DNA sequence: TGCAGCGTTGGGGAACCCCGGGGAGCTTTCTTT. The chain couples TRBV29-1 to TRBJ1-1, with D hard to call. The CDR3 is 11 amino acids. Trimming took 4 bases from V and 10 from J, leaving 13 bases between them. CDR1 and CDR2 (germline): SQVTM, ANQGSEA.

The V gene is TRBV6-2 or TRBV6-3, the J gene TRBJ2-7; 11 nucleotides agree with TRBD1. Trimming removed 7 bases from V and 5 bases from J; junction bases left unmatched: 10. Per germline, CDR1 MNHEY and CDR2 SVGEGT. This CDR3 comprises 15 residues. For the CDR3, the DNA is TGTGCCAGCAACCCCGGGACAGGGGGTAGACACGAGCAGTACTTC. The encoded protein is CASNPGTGGRHEQYF.

Notes on this clone: Mismatch with germline at one junction end may stem from a read error. The chain couples TRBV9 to TRBJ2-5; perhaps TRBD2 as D (6 bases). Germline V gives CDR1 SGDLS, CDR2 YYNGEE. The CDR3 extends over 15 amino acids. The CDR3 loop reads CASSGGTLYQEAQYF. CDR3 DNA sequence: TGTGCCAGCAGCGGCGGGACTTTGTACCAAGAGGCCCAGTACTTC.

CDR3 amino acids: CASSADTEGYTF. CDR3 DNA sequence: TGTGCCAGCAGCGCGGACACAGAAGGCTACACCTTC. J is TRBJ1-2 and V is TRBV9, with TRBD1 as a possible D gene (5 bases). This CDR3 is 12 amino acids long. Germline CDR1 SGDLS, CDR2 YYNGEE. Trimming took off 3 bases at V and 8 bases at J, with 11 bases between the two ends.

The rearrangement uses TRBV9 and TRBJ2-1; 12 nucleotides agree with TRBD2. After removal of 2 bases from V and 4 bases from J, the junction contained 4 bases not matched to a gene. Germline CDR1 reads SGDLS; CDR2 reads YYNGEE. This CDR3 spans 16 amino acids. The CDR3 is CASSVGTSGLYNEQFF. As DNA, the CDR3 is TGTGCCAGCAGCGTCGGGACTAGCGGGTTATACAATGAGCAGTTCTTC.

V is TRBV6-6 and J is TRBJ1-4; D is ambiguous. The CDR3 consists of 16 residues. Trimming pared 2 bases from V and 1 base from J, leaving 11 bases between. CDR1 and CDR2 from the germline V gene are MNHNY and SVGAGI (reference sequence). The CDR3 here is CASSYPDPGTNEKLFF. The CDR3 DNA follows: TGTGCCAGCAGTTACCCTGACCCGGGAACTAATGAAAAACTGTTTTTT.

The chain has TRBV5-4 and TRBJ1-2; D gene ambiguous. Germline lookup yields CDR1 SGHNT and CDR2 YYREEE (reference sequence). The CDR3 consists of 13 residues. V was shortened by 4 bases and J by 8 bases, with 15 bases between the two germline ends. The CDR3 spells CASSRGVLEGYTF. The CDR3 nucleotides read TGTGCCAGCAGCAGAGGAGTGCTAGAGGGCTACACCTTC.

The CDR3 here is CASSVNPGGADTQYF. The CDR3 nucleotides read TGTGCCAGCAGCGTAAACCCGGGGGGGGCAGATACGCAGTATTTT. The chain combines TRBV9 with TRBJ2-3; TRBD2 agrees at 8 bases. The germline V gene encodes CDR1 SGDLS and CDR2 YYNGEE. This CDR3 has 15 amino acids. With V trimmed by 1 base and J by 4 bases, 5 bases remained unmatched.

The chain recombines TRBV19 with TRBJ1-5; D is unclear. Germline V CDR1 and CDR2: LNHDA, SQIVND (reference sequence). V was cut by 5 bases and J by 5 bases, with 7 bases left in between. The CDR3 loop spans 12 amino acids. CDR3 nucleotides: TGTGCCAGTAGTCCGCACTATCAGCCCCAGCATTTT. Translation: CASSPHYQPQHF.

The chain uses TRBV7-9 and TRBJ2-3; 8 positions agree with TRBD1. V was clipped by 11 bases and J by 6 bases; unmatched bases: 19. Germline V CDR1 and CDR2: SEHNR, FQNEAQ (reference sequence). The CDR3 has 16 residues. The CDR3 here is CAHEGQDRAGRDTQYF. For the CDR3, the DNA is TGTGCCCACGAAGGTCAGGACAGGGCCGGACGGGATACGCAGTATTTT. Full variable domain (outside the CDR3, taken from reference TRBV7-9 and TRBJ2-3): DTGVSQNPRHKITKRGQNVTFRCDPISEHNRLYWYRQTLGQGPEFLTYFQNEAQLEKSRLLSDRFSAERPKGSFSTLEIQRTEQGDSAMYLCAHEGQDRAGRDTQYFGPGTRLTVL.

The V gene is TRBV7-9, the J gene TRBJ1-2; TRBD1 agrees at 7 bases. Germline V gene sequence: CDR1 SEHNR, CDR2 FQNEAQ (reference sequence). V shed 4 bases and J 8 bases; nucleotides not matched to a gene: 7. The CDR3 has 13 amino acids. CDR3 protein: CASSSMTGIGYTF. DNA of the CDR3: TGTGCCAGCAGCTCAATGACAGGGATCGGCTACACCTTC.

This chain links TRBV7-2 with TRBJ2-3; TRBD2 agrees at 10 bases. Germline V CDR1 and CDR2: SGHTA, FQGNSA. The CDR3 is 15 residues long. V shed 7 bases, J shed 3 bases, and the junction held 7 bases outside the gene matches. The CDR3 region has the DNA TGTGCCAGCACCCTCATAGCGGGGGGAACAGATACGCAGTATTTT. Translated: CASTLIAGGTDTQYF.

V and J are TRBV7-9 and TRBJ1-2; TRBD1 is a possible D gene (6 bases). Trimming stripped 1 base from V and 6 bases from J, with 15 bases between. Germline CDR1 reads SEHNR; CDR2 reads FQNEAQ (reference sequence). The CDR3 loop spans 15 amino acids. CDR3 DNA sequence: TGTGCCAGCAGCTTAGTCGCAGGGGTTATTGATGGCTACACCTTC. Its translation: CASSLVAGVIDGYTF.

In this sample, this clone turned up a few times. The gene calls are TRBV30 and TRBJ1-2, with a weak D call TRBD1 (6 bases). This CDR3 comprises 11 residues. Germline assignment: CDR1 GTSNPN and CDR2 SVGIG (reference sequence). Trimming pared 3 bases from V and 8 bases from J, leaving 10 bases between. CDR3 in amino acids: CAWRSGVGYTF. The DNA for the CDR3 is TGTGCCTGGAGATCAGGGGTGGGCTACACCTTC.

This chain connects TRBV6-2 or TRBV6-3 to TRBJ2-7; 8 bases fit TRBD2. Germline V gene data show CDR1 as MNHEY and CDR2 as SVGEGT. The V segment lost 2 bases and the J segment 6 bases; nucleotides outside the gene matches: 12. The CDR3 runs to 16 residues. As DNA, the CDR3 is TGTGCCAGCAGTTACGCCGGGGGGGCCTCTGCTGCCGAGCAGTACTTC. Amino acids: CASSYAGGASAAEQYF.

J is TRBJ2-1 and V is TRBV6-1; tentative D call: TRBD2 (6 bases). From germline, CDR1 is MNHNS and CDR2 SASEGT. The CDR3 covers 14 residues. Trimming took off 2 bases at V and 6 bases at J, with 11 bases between the two ends. The CDR3 nucleotides read TGTGCCAGCAGTGAAATGGTAGCGGTCAATGAGCAGTTCTTC. It specifies CASSEMVAVNEQFF.

This sequence joins TRBV6-5 and TRBJ2-7, with TRBD1 identical over 11 bases. Trimming cost V 5 bases and J 4 bases; bases outside gene matches: 7. The CDR3 covers 15 residues. Per the germline V gene, CDR1 is MNHEY and CDR2 is SVGAGI. Here the CDR3 reads CASSSWTGGSYEQYF. DNA for the CDR3: TGTGCCAGCAGTAGCTGGACAGGGGGCTCGTACGAGCAGTACTTC.

This rearrangement joins TRBV27 to TRBJ1-5, with 7 bases fitting TRBD1. Germline values: CDR1 MNHEY, CDR2 SMNVEV (reference sequence). V gave up 4 bases and J gave up 4 bases; unmatched junction bases: 4. CDR3 length: 14 amino acids. The CDR3 region has the DNA TGTGCCAGCAGTTCTGACAGGGCTAATCAGCCCCAGCATTTT. It specifies CASSSDRANQPQHF.

V gene TRBV27 combines with J gene TRBJ1-2; TRBD1 matches at 8 bases. Germline values: CDR1 MNHEY, CDR2 SMNVEV (reference sequence). J was trimmed by 4 bases and V by 5 bases; bases with no gene match: 9. The CDR3 contains 15 residues. This CDR3 is CASSPTGGGSYGYTF. In DNA, the CDR3 is TGTGCCAGCAGTCCCACAGGGGGGGGTAGCTATGGCTACACCTTC.